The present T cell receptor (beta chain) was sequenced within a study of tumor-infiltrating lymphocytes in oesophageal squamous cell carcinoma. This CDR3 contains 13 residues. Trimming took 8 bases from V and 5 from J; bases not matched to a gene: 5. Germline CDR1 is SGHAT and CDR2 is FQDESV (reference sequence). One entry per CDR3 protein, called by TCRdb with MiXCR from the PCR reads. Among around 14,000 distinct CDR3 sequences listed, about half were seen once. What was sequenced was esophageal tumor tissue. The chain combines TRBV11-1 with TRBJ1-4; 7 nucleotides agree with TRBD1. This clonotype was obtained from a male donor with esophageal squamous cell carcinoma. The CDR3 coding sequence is TGTGCCAGCGCGACAGGGAAAAATGAAAAACTGTTTTTT. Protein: CASATGKNEKLFF.